The clone carrying this T cell receptor beta chain appeared a few times. Its antigen is not identified. With 1 base clipped from V and 4 bases from J, the junction kept 8 bases outside the gene matches. The CDR3 contains 17 residues. Germline V gene sequence: CDR1 MGHRA, CDR2 YSYEKL. Researchers tagged individual cDNA molecules with unique molecular identifiers. TCRdb processed the 5' RACE reads anew with MiXCR; each CDR3 protein has one entry. This sample has about 55,000 distinct CDR3 sequences, with under 15% found just once. The source of the sample is a study of early T cells in non-severe SARS-CoV-2 infection. Study overall: From unsorted whole blood, bulk RNA was sequenced, and the chains remained unpaired. Study-wide results and limits: VDJdb matching, biased toward anti-spike CD8 responses, missed private and CD4 specificities.

This chain links TRBV4-1 with TRBJ2-1; TRBD2 matches 9 bases. This clonotype originated in an adult who was a healthcare worker with PCR-confirmed SARS-CoV-2 infection or an uninfected control (not recorded which). The specimen was whole blood, collected at baseline. The CDR3 loop reads CASSQGAGLAGYNEQFF. The CDR3 DNA reads as TGCGCCAGCAGCCAAGGGGCAGGCCTAGCGGGATACAATGAGCAGTTCTTC.